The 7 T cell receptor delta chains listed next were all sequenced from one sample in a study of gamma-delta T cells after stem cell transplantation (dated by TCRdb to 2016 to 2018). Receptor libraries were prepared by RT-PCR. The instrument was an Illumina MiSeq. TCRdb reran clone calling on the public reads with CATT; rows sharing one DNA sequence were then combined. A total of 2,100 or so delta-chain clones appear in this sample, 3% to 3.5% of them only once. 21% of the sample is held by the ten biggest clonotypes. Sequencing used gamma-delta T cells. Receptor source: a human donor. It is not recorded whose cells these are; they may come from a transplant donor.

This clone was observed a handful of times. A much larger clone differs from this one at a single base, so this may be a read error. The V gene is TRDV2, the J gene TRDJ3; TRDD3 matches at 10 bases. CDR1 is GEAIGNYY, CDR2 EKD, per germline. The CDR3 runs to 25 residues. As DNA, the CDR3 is TGTGCCTGTGACACCCCTGGCGGACCTACTGGGGGATCCCACCTAAGCTCCTGGGACACCCGACGGATGTTTTTC. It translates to CACDTPGGPTGGSHLSSWDTRRMFF.

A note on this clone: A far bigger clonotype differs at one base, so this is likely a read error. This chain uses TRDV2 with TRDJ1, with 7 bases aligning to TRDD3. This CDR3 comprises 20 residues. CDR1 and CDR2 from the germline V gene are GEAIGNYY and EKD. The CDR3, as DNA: TGTGCCTGTGACACTCTACGTACCGCGCTGGGGGGTCTGTACACCGATAAACTCACCTTT. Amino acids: CACDTLRTALGGLYTDKLTF.

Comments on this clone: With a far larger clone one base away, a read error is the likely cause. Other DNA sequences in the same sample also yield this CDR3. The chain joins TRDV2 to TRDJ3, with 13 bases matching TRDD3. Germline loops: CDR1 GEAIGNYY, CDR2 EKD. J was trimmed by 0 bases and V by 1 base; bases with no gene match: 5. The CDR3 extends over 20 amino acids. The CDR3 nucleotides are TGTGCCTGTGACACGACCACTGGGGGATACGGCTCCTGGGACACCCGACAGATGTTTTTC. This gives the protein CACDTTTGGYGSWDTRQMFF.

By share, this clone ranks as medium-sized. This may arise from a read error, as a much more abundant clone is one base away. The CDR3 bases are TGTGCCTGTGACCCCTTGGACGGGCGAAAACTCATCTTT. It codes for CACDPLDGRKLIF. V usage is TRDV2 and J usage is TRDJ1; no firm D call. Germline CDR1 reads GEAIGNYY; CDR2 reads EKD. The germline V and J ends were trimmed by 3 bases and 8 bases, with 15 bases remaining between them. The CDR3 totals 13 residues.

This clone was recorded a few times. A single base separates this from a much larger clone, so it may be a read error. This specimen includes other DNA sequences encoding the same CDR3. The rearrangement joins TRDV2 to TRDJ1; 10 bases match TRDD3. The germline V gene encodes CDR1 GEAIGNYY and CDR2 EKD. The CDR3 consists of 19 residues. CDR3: CACDTLLTGGSNRVDKLIF. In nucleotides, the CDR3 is TGCGCCTGTGACACTCTCTTAACTGGGGGATCTAATCGGGTGGATAAACTCATCTTT.

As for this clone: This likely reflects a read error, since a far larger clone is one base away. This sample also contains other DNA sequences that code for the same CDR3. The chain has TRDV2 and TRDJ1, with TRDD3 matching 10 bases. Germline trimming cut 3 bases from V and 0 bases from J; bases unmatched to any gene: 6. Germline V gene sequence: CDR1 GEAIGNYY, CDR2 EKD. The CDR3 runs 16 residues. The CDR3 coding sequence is TGTGCCTGTGACGCTCTACTGGGGGATTACACCGATAAACTCATCTTT. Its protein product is CACDALLGDYTDKLIF.

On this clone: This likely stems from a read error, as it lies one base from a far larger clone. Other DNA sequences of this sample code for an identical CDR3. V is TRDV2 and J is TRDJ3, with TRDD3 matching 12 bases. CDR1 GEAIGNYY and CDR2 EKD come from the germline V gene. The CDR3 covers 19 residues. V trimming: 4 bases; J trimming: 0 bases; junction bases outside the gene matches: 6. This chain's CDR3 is CACDTILGDTSWDTRQMFF. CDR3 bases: TGTGCCTGTGATACAATACTGGGGGATACCTCCTGGGACACCCGACAGATGTTTTTC.